This entry describes one T cell receptor beta chain. A single count supports this clone. It has no known antigen specificity. The record has no base qualities; no much larger clone is one base away. TCRbeta CDR3 regions were amplified from genomic DNA by means of the immunoSEQ Assay, a bias-controlled multiplex PCR. The authors processed their data as follows. The number of nucleated cells in each sample was estimated from the amplification of reference gene primers within the assay. To quantify the absolute abundance of each unique TCRbeta CDR3 rearrangement, sequence reads were collapsed and filtered. For each sample, productive Simpson clonality was calculated as the square root of Simpson's diversity index over productive rearrangements. TCRdb holds this immuneACCESS table with in-frame rearrangements only. Some clones are missing; in checked studies, unresolved V genes explain under half, and the rest has no known cause. The DNA gave D and trimming, while V, J and clone size come from that table. The sample data list around 160,000 clones, and roughly 90% of these were observed just once. 2% to 3% of the sample lies in the top ten.

These data come from a study of blood T cell repertoires in COVID-19 (dated by TCRdb to 2018 to 2020). About the investigation overall: The collaborator samples originated in the United States, Italy and Spain and spanned the acute and convalescent phases of COVID-19. The prospective study material was composed of cDNA or gDNA derived from T cells, B-cell-depleted T cells, or PBMCs. Deeply sampled blood TCRbeta repertoires from subjects exposed to, actively infected with, or recovered from COVID-19 were included in the dataset. The repertoires were released in a freely available public database meant as a resource for research on the immune response to SARS-CoV-2. The samples were drawn from the first 160 participants of the ongoing ImmuneRACE study and from 950 to 1,500 subjects provided by 6 global collaborators. The sample metadata nearly always contained a de-identified subject ID, COVID-19 status, age in years and sex. Where available, HLA class I and class II types were taken from metadata supplied by the sample provider and were not determined by assay-based typing. Broad study findings and their caveats: The amount of clinical and demographic metadata varied by source and participant and was provided uncurated.

Collaborating institutions collected whole blood in K2EDTA tubes following their own protocols. For TCRbeta analysis, collaborators shipped samples in one of three forms: frozen whole blood, isolated PBMCs, or DNA extracted from either of those sample types. The germline V end is reduced by 6 bases and the J end by 7 bases; junction bases left unmatched: 24. Looking up the germline V gene yields CDR1 SGHAT and CDR2 FQNNGV. Including cysteine and phenylalanine, the CDR3 has 18 amino acids. Solely the CDR3 DNA is kept, with 54 bases framed from the first base. Sequencing used peripheral blood. The V and J segments used are TRBV11-2 and TRBJ2-7; 7 central nucleotides agree with TRBD2. This clonotype originated in a man aged 18 to 30 with acute or convalescent COVID-19. The CDR3 region reads CASSSKSSGGSQFGEQYF. The sequenced DNA: TGTGCCAGCAGTTCTAAAAGCTCCGGGGGGTCCCAATTCGGAGAGCAGTACTTC.